Below, 14 T cell receptor beta chains from the same sample are listed, as sequenced in a study of technical replicates of blood from a handful of donors. TCRdb keeps only in-frame clones here, not all; method: immunoSEQ multiplex PCR. The sample has 65,000 to 90,000 clones, approximately 83% seen once. Sequenced sample: PBMCs. The receptor set was obtained from a human donor in good health. Some clones in this sample may be carry-over from other donors' samples.

V and J are TRBV6-6 and TRBJ2-2; 11 nucleotides align to TRBD2. Germline assignment: CDR1 MNHNY and CDR2 SVGAGI (reference sequence). CDR3 size: 16 residues. With V trimmed by 9 bases and J by 1 base, 7 bases remained unmatched. Here the CDR3 reads CASMGTSGVNTGELFF. CDR3 DNA sequence: TGTGCCAGTATGGGGACTAGCGGAGTGAACACCGGGGAGCTGTTTTTT.

CDR3 residues: CASVRDSSLGDEQYF. The CDR3, as DNA: TGTGCCAGTGTTAGAGACAGTTCCCTAGGTGACGAGCAGTACTTC. This chain uses TRBV2 with TRBJ2-7; the D gene is possibly TRBD1 (5 bases). CDR3 size: 15 residues. CDR1 SNHLY and CDR2 FYNNEI come from the germline V gene. V lost 9 bases and J lost 5, with 23 bases in between.

This clone showed up just a few times. This chain's CDR3 is CASTVTGTGGGGAFF. The CDR3 nucleotides read TGTGCCAGTACAGTAACCGGGACAGGGGGCGGCGGAGCTTTCTTT. The chain uses TRBV19 and TRBJ1-1; 12 nucleotides align to TRBD1. The CDR3 runs to 15 residues. The trim removed 7 bases at V and 10 bases at J, leaving 13 bases unmatched. In germline, CDR1 is LNHDA, CDR2 SQIVND (reference sequence).

This sequence joins TRBV7-3 and TRBJ2-5; TRBD1 aligns across 10 bases. This CDR3 region has 14 residues. Unmatched junction bases numbered 0, after V lost 0 bases and J lost 5 bases. From germline, CDR1 is SGHTA and CDR2 FQGTGA. The CDR3: CASSLTGQGETQYF. The CDR3 bases are TGTGCCAGCAGCTTAACGGGACAGGGGGAGACCCAGTACTTC.

This sequence joins TRBV15 and TRBJ1-2; the D is unclear. Trimming took off 0 bases at V and 6 bases at J, with 14 bases between the two ends. This CDR3 has 15 amino acids. Germline CDR1 LNHNV, CDR2 YYDKDF (reference sequence). CDR3 residues: CATSRDRTRENGYTF. The CDR3 DNA reads TGTGCCACCAGCAGAGATCGGACGCGGGAGAATGGCTACACCTTC.

The chain is built from TRBV15 and TRBJ2-2, with 10 bases identical to TRBD2. CDR3 length: 18 residues. Germline lookup yields CDR1 LNHNV and CDR2 YYDKDF (reference sequence). The trim removed 1 base at V and 5 bases at J, leaving 10 bases unmatched. This CDR3 reads CATSRGVAGGAPTGELFF. The CDR3 DNA reads as TGTGCCACCAGCAGAGGTGTAGCGGGAGGTGCCCCAACCGGGGAGCTGTTTTTT.

The chain couples TRBV25-1 to TRBJ1-5, with D uncertain. The V end was cut by 3 bases, the J end by 0 bases, with 6 bases between. CDR1 MGHDK and CDR2 SYGVNS come from the germline V gene. The CDR3 spans 14 residues. DNA of the CDR3: TGTGCCAGCAGTGATGTTTATAGCAATCAGCCCCAGCATTTT. Translating gives CASSDVYSNQPQHF.

The chain links TRBV6-6 to TRBJ2-7, with 7 bases aligning to TRBD2. The CDR3 has 13 residues. Germline V gene sequence: CDR1 MNHNY, CDR2 SVGAGI (reference sequence). V lost 8 bases, J lost 6 bases, and 10 bases stayed unmatched. CDR3 loop: CASGGVGLSEQYF. The CDR3 bases are TGTGCCAGCGGGGGGGTAGGTCTTTCCGAGCAGTACTTC.

Written as DNA, the CDR3 is TGTGCCAGCAGCCGCCGGACAGGGGGCTTCAATCAGCCCCAGCATTTT. It specifies CASSRRTGGFNQPQHF. V gene TRBV5-6 combines with J gene TRBJ1-5, with 11 bases lining up with TRBD1. Trimming took 4 bases from V and 3 from J; bases not matched to a gene: 6. This CDR3 is 16 amino acids long. Germline-derived CDR1 and CDR2 are SGHDT and YYEEEE.

The chain joins TRBV10-2 to TRBJ1-6; TRBD1 matches at 9 bases. With 2 bases clipped from V and 13 bases from J, the junction kept 9 bases outside the gene matches. This CDR3 region has 15 residues. Looked up from germline, CDR1 is WSHSY and CDR2 is SAAADI. CDR3 DNA sequence: TGCGCCAGCAGTGAGGCCGGGACAGGGCTCGATCCCCTCCACTTT. This codes for CASSEAGTGLDPLHF.

The rearrangement links TRBV5-4 to TRBJ1-1; weak D call: TRBD1 (5 bases). V gave up 3 bases and J gave up 2 bases, with 8 bases separating them. The germline V gene encodes CDR1 SGHNT and CDR2 YYREEE (reference sequence). The CDR3 has 13 amino acids. The CDR3 is CASSYDRNTEAFF. CDR3 nucleotides: TGTGCCAGCAGCTATGACAGAAACACTGAAGCTTTCTTT.

The chain carries TRBV2 and TRBJ1-6, with 7 bases matching TRBD1. Germline lookup yields CDR1 SNHLY and CDR2 FYNNEI. The V segment lost 4 bases and the J segment 3 bases; nucleotides outside the gene matches: 3. There are 15 residues in the CDR3. The CDR3 sequence is CASSGDSLYNSPLHF. The CDR3 DNA sequence: TGTGCCAGCAGTGGGGACAGTCTCTATAATTCACCCCTCCACTTT. The full variable domain, completed using reference TRBV2 and TRBJ1-6, is EPEVTQTPSHQVTQMGQEVILRCVPISNHLYFYWYRQILGQKVEFLVSFYNNEISEKSEIFDDQFSVERPDGSNFTLKIRSTKLEDSAMYFCASSGDSLYNSPLHFGNGTRLTVT.

The chain combines TRBV4-2 with TRBJ2-4, with TRBD2 matching over 12 bases. The V gene's germline CDR1 is LGHNA and CDR2 YNFKEQ. The CDR3 extends over 16 amino acids. The ends lost 0 bases at V and 7 bases at J; junction bases unmatched: 4. The CDR3 is CASSQDPSGGGNIQYF. Here the CDR3 DNA reads TGTGCCAGCAGCCAAGATCCTAGCGGGGGGGGGAACATTCAGTACTTC.

This chain connects TRBV7-6 to TRBJ1-6; 7 bases match TRBD1. Germline CDR1 and CDR2: SGHVS and FNYEAQ. The CDR3 has 17 amino acids. Losses at the gene ends were 5 bases for V and 2 bases for J; bases not matched to a gene: 9. As DNA, the CDR3 is TGTGCCAGCAGCCCACGTGGGACAGCGACCTATAATTCACCCCTCCACTTT. This encodes CASSPRGTATYNSPLHF.